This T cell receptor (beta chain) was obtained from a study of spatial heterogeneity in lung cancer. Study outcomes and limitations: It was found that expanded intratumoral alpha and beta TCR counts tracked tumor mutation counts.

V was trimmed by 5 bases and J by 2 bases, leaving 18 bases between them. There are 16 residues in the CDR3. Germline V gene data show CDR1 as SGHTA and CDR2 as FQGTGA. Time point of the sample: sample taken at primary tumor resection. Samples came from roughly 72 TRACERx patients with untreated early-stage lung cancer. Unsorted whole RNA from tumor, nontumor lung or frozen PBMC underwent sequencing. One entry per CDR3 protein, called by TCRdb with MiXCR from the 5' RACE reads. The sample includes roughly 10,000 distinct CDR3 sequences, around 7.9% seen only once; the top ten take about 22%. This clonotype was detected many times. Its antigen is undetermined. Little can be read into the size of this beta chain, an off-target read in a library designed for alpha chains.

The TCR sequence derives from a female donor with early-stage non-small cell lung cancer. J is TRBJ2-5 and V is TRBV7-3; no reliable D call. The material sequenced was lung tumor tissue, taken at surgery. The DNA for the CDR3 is TGTGCCAGCAGCCCCCCGTCCTTATCTCGGCAAGAGACCCAGTACTTC. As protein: CASSPPSLSRQETQYF.